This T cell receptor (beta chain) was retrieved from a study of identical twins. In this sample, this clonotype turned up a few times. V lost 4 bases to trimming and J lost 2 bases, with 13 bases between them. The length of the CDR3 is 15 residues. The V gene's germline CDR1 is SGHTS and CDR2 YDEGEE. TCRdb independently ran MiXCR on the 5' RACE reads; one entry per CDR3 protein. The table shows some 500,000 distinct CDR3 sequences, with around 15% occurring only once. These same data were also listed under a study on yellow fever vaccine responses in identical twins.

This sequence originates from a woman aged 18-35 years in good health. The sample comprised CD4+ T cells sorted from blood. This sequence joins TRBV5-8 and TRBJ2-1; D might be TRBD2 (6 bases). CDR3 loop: CASSRGLPTYNEQFF. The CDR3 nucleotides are TGTGCCAGCAGCCGGGGACTTCCAACCTACAATGAGCAGTTCTTC.